These 26 T cell receptor beta chains originate from one sample sequenced in a study of cytomegalovirus exposure and HLA in healthy donors. The PCR made use of 60 Vbeta and 13 Jbeta primers. This table comes from immunoSEQ multiplex PCR, and its TCRdb copy is limited to in-frame clones, with some not included. The sample yields over 250,000 clones, 86% seen once. Sequenced: PBMCs. These receptors all stem from a man aged 35-49 years in good health and CMV-seropositive.

The chain carries TRBV18 and TRBJ1-5; D not resolved. Germline V CDR1 and CDR2: KGHSH, LQKENI. This CDR3 is 14 amino acids long. V dropped 6 bases and J dropped 3 bases, with 12 bases sitting between them. The CDR3 bases are TGTGCCAGCTCCCGCGACGGAGCCAATCAGCCCCAGCATTTT. It yields the protein CASSRDGANQPQHF.

The V gene is TRBV4-2, the J gene TRBJ1-6, with D possibly matching TRBD1 (6 bases). This CDR3 has 16 residues. The V end was cut by 3 bases, the J end by 0 bases, with 9 bases between. The V gene's germline CDR1 is LGHNA and CDR2 YNFKEQ. Here the CDR3 reads CASSHGQSSYNSPLHF. For the CDR3, the DNA is TGTGCCAGCAGCCACGGACAGAGCTCCTATAATTCACCCCTCCACTTT.

This clone was counted only a few times. V and J are TRBV6-5 and TRBJ2-2, with D unresolved. Germline V lookup: CDR1 MNHEY, CDR2 SVGAGI. The V end lost 5 bases, the J end lost 6 bases, and 7 bases lay between the germline ends. The CDR3 covers 12 residues. The DNA of the CDR3 is TGTGCCAGCAGTCGCTTAGCCGGGGAGCTGTTTTTT. This gives the protein CASSRLAGELFF.

The chain's CDR3 is CASSLGGTSNYEQYF. The CDR3 bases are TGTGCCAGCAGCTTAGGGGGGACTAGTAATTACGAGCAGTACTTC. V usage is TRBV7-2 and J usage is TRBJ2-7, with 8 nucleotides matching TRBD2. The CDR3 consists of 15 residues. V was clipped by 1 base and J by 4 bases; unmatched bases: 6. CDR1 is SGHTA, CDR2 FQGNSA, per germline. Drawing the rest from reference TRBV7-2 and TRBJ2-7, the complete variable domain is GAGVSQSPSNKVTEKGKDVELRCDPISGHTALYWYRQSLGQGLEFLIYFQGNSAPDKSGLPSDRFSAERTGGSVSTLTIQRTQQEDSAVYLCASSLGGTSNYEQYFGPGTRLTVT.

The CDR3 bases are TGTGCCAGCAGCCCGGGACAGGGGGCTTGGGAGACCCAGTACTTC. Residues: CASSPGQGAWETQYF. The rearrangement links TRBV25-1 to TRBJ2-5, with TRBD1 identical over 12 bases. This CDR3 comprises 15 residues. The V gene end was trimmed by 6 bases and the J gene end by 5 bases; junction bases not matched to a gene: 7. Germline-derived CDR1 and CDR2 are MGHDK and SYGVNS.

The chain uses TRBV12-5 and TRBJ2-2, with 7 bases identical to TRBD1. Germline CDR1 and CDR2: LGHNT and FRNRAP. The junction had 9 bases not matched to a gene; V was cut back by 2 bases and J by 3 bases. The CDR3 covers 17 residues. CDR3: CASGLSPGDRDTGELFF. The CDR3 DNA follows: TGTGCTAGTGGTTTGTCTCCCGGAGACAGGGACACCGGGGAGCTGTTTTTT.

A word on this clone: Sequence at one end of the junction differs from germline and may be a read error. The chain is built from TRBV6-1 and TRBJ1-2; 9 positions match TRBD1. The CDR3 totals 14 residues. Looked up from germline, CDR1 is MNHNS and CDR2 is SASEGT. The CDR3, as DNA: TGTGCCTGCAGGAGCGGGACAGGGAACTATGGCTACACCTTC. It yields the protein CACRSGTGNYGYTF.

On this clone itself: One end of the junction varies from germline; a read error may be responsible. The chain links TRBV7-7 to TRBJ2-1; 7 bases align to TRBD1. This CDR3 has 15 residues. The V gene's germline CDR1 is SSHAT and CDR2 FNYEAQ (reference sequence). CDR3 residues: CASSLDRASNNEQFF. CDR3 DNA sequence: TGTGCTAGCAGCTTAGACAGGGCCTCAAACAATGAGCAGTTCTTC.

The chain links TRBV28 to TRBJ1-4; D possibly corresponds to TRBD1 (5 bases). The germline V gene encodes CDR1 MDHEN and CDR2 SYDVKM. The CDR3 is 12 amino acids. V was trimmed by 10 bases and J by 8 bases, leaving 14 bases between them. CDR3 nucleotides: TGTGCCACCAAAAACGGGGGAGAAAAACTGTTTTTT. It yields the protein CATKNGGEKLFF.

This clone was picked up one time. The V and J genes are TRBV11-2 and TRBJ2-4, with a tentative D call TRBD1 (5 bases). Germline V lookup: CDR1 SGHAT, CDR2 FQNNGV. The V and J ends lost 1 base and 5 bases respectively, with 9 bases between them. The CDR3 covers 14 residues. The CDR3 region is CASSLGGPQNIQYF. DNA of the CDR3: TGTGCCAGCAGCTTAGGGGGCCCTCAAAACATTCAGTACTTC.

The chain links TRBV15 to TRBJ2-3, with 10 bases lining up with TRBD2. CDR1 and CDR2 from the germline V gene are LNHNV and YYDKDF (reference sequence). The CDR3 runs 18 residues. The J segment lost 3 bases and the V segment lost 0 bases, leaving 9 bases of the junction unmatched. CDR3 amino acids: CATSREGLAESRTDTQYF. The CDR3 DNA is TGTGCCACCAGCAGAGAAGGACTAGCGGAATCAAGGACAGATACGCAGTATTTT.

In this sample, this clone turned up a few times. The rearrangement links TRBV2 to TRBJ1-1; possible D gene TRBD1, 6 bases. The germline V gene has CDR1 SNHLY and CDR2 FYNNEI. V dropped 1 base and J dropped 1 base, with 7 bases sitting between them. This CDR3 is 14 amino acids long. Here the CDR3 reads CASSEGTENTEAFF. The CDR3, as DNA: TGTGCCAGCAGTGAAGGGACAGAGAACACTGAAGCTTTCTTT.

The DNA of the CDR3 is TGTGCCAGCAGTCTCCGACTAGCGGGCGTGGCAGATACGCAGTATTTT. This encodes CASSLRLAGVADTQYF. The chain joins TRBV28 to TRBJ2-3; TRBD2 aligns across 10 bases. The ends lost 5 bases at V and 4 bases at J; junction bases unmatched: 9. There are 16 residues in the CDR3. The germline V gene has CDR1 MDHEN and CDR2 SYDVKM.

J is TRBJ2-3 and V is TRBV6-6; TRBD1 agrees at 9 bases. CDR3 size: 15 residues. Germline values: CDR1 MNHNY, CDR2 SVGAGI (reference sequence). J gave up 0 bases and V 6 bases, and 4 bases lay outside the gene matches. The CDR3 loop is CASRGTGTSTDTQYF. CDR3 sequence (DNA): TGTGCCAGCAGGGGGACAGGGACTAGCACAGATACGCAGTATTTT.

The V call is TRBV2, the J call TRBJ2-3; 8 positions agree with TRBD1. In germline, CDR1 is SNHLY, CDR2 FYNNEI. The CDR3 is 18 amino acids. J lost 2 bases, V lost 6 bases, and 16 bases had no gene match. The CDR3 is CASSRPPVGQGDTDTQYF. As DNA, the CDR3 is TGTGCCAGCAGCAGACCGCCCGTTGGACAGGGAGACACAGATACGCAGTATTTT.

This chain joins TRBV4-3 and TRBJ2-1, with TRBD2 matching 10 bases. J lost 7 bases, V lost 0 bases, and 12 bases had no gene match. This CDR3 has 18 residues. Germline CDR1 and CDR2: LGHNA and YSLEER. The CDR3 coding sequence is TGCGCCAGCAGCCAAGATAATCCAGGGCTAGCGGGAGTGAATGAGCAGTTCTTC. It yields the protein CASSQDNPGLAGVNEQFF.

A word on this clone: Other DNA sequences in the same sample also yield this CDR3. CDR3 in amino acids: CATSPGTGSYEQYF. The CDR3 DNA follows: TGTGCCACCAGCCCCGGGACAGGGTCCTACGAGCAGTACTTC. The chain employs TRBV15 and TRBJ2-7; 9 nucleotides match TRBD1. Germline V gene sequence: CDR1 LNHNV, CDR2 YYDKDF (reference sequence). Unmatched junction bases numbered 3, after V lost 5 bases and J lost 1 base. The CDR3 runs 14 residues.

Here the CDR3 DNA reads TGCGCCAGCAGTTTACTAGCGGGAGAATTTAGGGACAATGAGCAGTTCTTC. Encoded protein: CASSLLAGEFRDNEQFF. The chain recombines TRBV10-1 with TRBJ2-1, with 11 bases that match TRBD2. This CDR3 has 17 amino acids. V shed 5 bases, J shed 5 bases, and the junction held 11 bases outside the gene matches. From germline, CDR1 is WNHNN and CDR2 SYGVQD (reference sequence).

The rearrangement uses TRBV27 and TRBJ1-1; D call uncertain. V lost 3 bases, J lost 3 bases, and 8 bases lay in between. Germline V lookup: CDR1 MNHEY, CDR2 SMNVEV (reference sequence). The CDR3 sequence is 13 residues long. The chain's CDR3 is CASSFGGDTEAFF. The CDR3, as DNA: TGTGCCAGCAGTTTTGGCGGAGACACTGAAGCTTTCTTT.

The chain employs TRBV29-1 and TRBJ1-2, with 7 bases aligning to TRBD1. V lost 6 bases to trimming and J lost 6 bases; unmatched junction nucleotides: 7. The CDR3 consists of 12 residues. CDR1 and CDR2 (germline): SQVTM, ANQGSEA. CDR3: CSVVQGFHGYTF. The CDR3 DNA reads TGCAGCGTCGTACAGGGGTTCCATGGCTACACCTTC.

CDR3 in DNA: TGTGCCAGCAGTTTGGGGCAGGGGAAGTACTTC. Translation gives CASSLGQGKYF. This chain connects TRBV28 to TRBJ2-7; D is perhaps TRBD1 (6 bases). CDR3 length: 11 residues. Trimming pared 3 bases from V and 11 bases from J, leaving 11 bases between. Per the germline V gene, CDR1 is MDHEN and CDR2 is SYDVKM. The variable domain in full, with the rest retrieved from reference TRBV28 and TRBJ2-7, is DVKVTQSSRYLVKRTGEKVFLECVQDMDHENMFWYRQDPGLGLRLIYFSYDVKMKEKGDIPEGYSVSREKKERFSLILESASTNQTSMYLCASSLGQGKYFGPGTRLTVT.

In this sample, this clone turned up once. V usage is TRBV5-4 and J usage is TRBJ2-5; 12 positions match TRBD2. The CDR3 totals 15 residues. The germline CDR1 and CDR2 sequences are SGHNT and YYREEE (reference sequence). V lost 3 bases and J lost 4; bases outside the gene matches: 4. CDR3 in DNA: TGTGCCAGCAGCTCCGGACTAGCGGGAACAGAGACCCAGTACTTC. Protein sequence: CASSSGLAGTETQYF. The complete variable domain, with remaining parts taken from reference TRBV5-4 and TRBJ2-5, reads ETGVTQSPTHLIKTRGQQVTLRCSSQSGHNTVSWYQQALGQGPQFIFQYYREEENGRGNFPPRFSGLQFPNYSSELNVNALELDDSALYLCASSSGLAGTETQYFGPGTRLLVL.

The rearrangement joins TRBV19 to TRBJ2-2, with TRBD1 matching over 9 bases. Germline V CDR1 and CDR2: LNHDA, SQIVND (reference sequence). Germline trimming cut 1 base from V and 0 bases from J; bases unmatched to any gene: 0. The CDR3 runs 16 residues. CDR3 protein: CASSIGTGANTGELFF. For the CDR3, the DNA is TGTGCCAGTAGTATAGGGACAGGGGCGAACACCGGGGAGCTGTTTTTT.

V usage is TRBV28 and J usage is TRBJ2-7, with D perhaps TRBD1 (6 bases). V was shortened by 2 bases and J by 1 base, with 12 bases between the two germline ends. CDR1 and CDR2 (germline): MDHEN, SYDVKM. This CDR3 contains 15 residues. In DNA, the CDR3 is TGTGCCAGCAGTTTACAGGGGCGAGGTTCCTACGAGCAGTACTTC. Its translation: CASSLQGRGSYEQYF.

The gene calls are TRBV27 and TRBJ2-7, with D perhaps TRBD1 (6 bases). Deletions cut 5 bases from V and 2 bases from J, with 13 bases between. Germline V gene data show CDR1 as MNHEY and CDR2 as SMNVEV (reference sequence). CDR3 length: 14 amino acids. The CDR3 here is CASSHRNRAYEQYF. CDR3 nucleotides: TGTGCCAGCAGTCACAGGAACAGGGCCTACGAGCAGTACTTC.

The genes are TRBV27 and TRBJ2-7, with 9 bases lining up with TRBD2. The CDR3 is 15 residues long. V lost 2 bases and J lost 5; bases outside the gene matches: 7. CDR1 and CDR2 from the germline V gene are MNHEY and SMNVEV (reference sequence). CDR3 sequence: CASSLTGLAKNEQYF. The CDR3 DNA reads as TGTGCCAGCAGTTTAACGGGACTAGCTAAGAACGAGCAGTACTTC.